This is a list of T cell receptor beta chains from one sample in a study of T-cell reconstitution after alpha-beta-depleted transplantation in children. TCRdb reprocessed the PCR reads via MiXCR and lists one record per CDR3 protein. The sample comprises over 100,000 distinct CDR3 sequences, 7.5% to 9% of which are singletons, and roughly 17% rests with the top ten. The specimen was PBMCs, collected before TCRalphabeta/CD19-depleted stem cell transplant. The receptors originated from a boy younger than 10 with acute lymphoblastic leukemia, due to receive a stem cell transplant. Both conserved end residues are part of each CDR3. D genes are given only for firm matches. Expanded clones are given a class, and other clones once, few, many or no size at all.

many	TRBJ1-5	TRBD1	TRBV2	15	CASSSDRGLGQPQHF	TGTGCCAGCAGTTCGGACAGGGGGCTCGGTCAGCCCCAGCATTTT
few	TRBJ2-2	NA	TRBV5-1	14	CASSPSQVTGELFF	TGCGCCAGCAGCCCGTCACAGGTCACCGGGGAGCTGTTTTTT
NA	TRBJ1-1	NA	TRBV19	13	CASSNTLDTEAFF	TGTGCCAGTAGTAATACATTGGACACTGAAGCTTTCTTT
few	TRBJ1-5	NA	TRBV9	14	CASSVDGSNQPQHF	TGTGCCAGCAGCGTCGACGGAAGCAATCAGCCCCAGCATTTT
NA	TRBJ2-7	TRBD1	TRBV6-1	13	CASRGTGVFEQYF	TGTGCCAGCCGCGGGACAGGGGTGTTCGAGCAGTACTTC
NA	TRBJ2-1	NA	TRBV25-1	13	CASTRTSYNEQFF	TGTGCCAGCACCCGGACCAGCTACAATGAGCAGTTCTTC
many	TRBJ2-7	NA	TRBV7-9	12	CASSLRGYEQYF	TGTGCCAGCAGCTTACGGGGTTACGAGCAGTACTTC
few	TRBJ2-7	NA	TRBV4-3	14	CASSQDRLVGEQYF	TGCGCCAGCAGCCAAGATCGTTTAGTAGGGGAGCAGTACTTC
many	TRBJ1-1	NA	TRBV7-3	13	CASSLSEGTEAFF	TGTGCCAGCAGCTTAAGTGAGGGCACTGAAGCTTTCTTT
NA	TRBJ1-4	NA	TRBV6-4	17	CASTTPVGRTTNEKLFF	TGTGCCAGCACCACTCCCGTCGGACGAACAACTAATGAAAAACTGTTTTTT
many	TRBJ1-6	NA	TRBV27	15	CASSLYDSLESPLHF	TGTGCCAGCAGTTTATACGACAGTCTTGAATCACCCCTCCACTTT
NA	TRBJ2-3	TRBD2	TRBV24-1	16	CATSETSGGAIDTQYF	TGTGCCACCAGTGAGACTAGCGGGGGGGCAATAGATACGCAGTATTTT
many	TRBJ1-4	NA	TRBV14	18	CASSQYQPLGLANEKLFF	TGTGCCAGCAGCCAATACCAGCCCCTAGGCCTCGCTAATGAAAAACTGTTTTTT
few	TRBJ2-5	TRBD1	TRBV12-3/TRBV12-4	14	CASSLRTGFETQYF	TGTGCCAGCAGTTTAAGGACAGGGTTTGAGACCCAGTACTTC
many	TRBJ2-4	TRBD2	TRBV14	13	CASSGTIMDIQYF	TGTGCCAGCAGCGGGACTATCATGGACATTCAGTACTTC
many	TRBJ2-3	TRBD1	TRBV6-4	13	CASSEQGVDTQYF	TGTGCCAGCAGTGAACAGGGGGTAGATACGCAGTATTTT
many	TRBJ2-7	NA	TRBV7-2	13	CASSSWTGYEQYF	TGTGCCAGCAGCTCCTGGACTGGATACGAGCAGTACTTC
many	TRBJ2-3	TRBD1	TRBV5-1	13	CASRGTGLDTQYF	TGCGCCAGCAGGGGGACAGGGCTGGATACGCAGTATTTT
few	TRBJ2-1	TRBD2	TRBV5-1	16	CASSPLTSGGYNEQFF	TGCGCCAGCAGCCCCTTGACTAGCGGGGGTTACAATGAGCAGTTCTTC
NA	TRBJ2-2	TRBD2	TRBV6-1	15	CASSESSGGTGELFF	TGTGCCAGCAGTGAATCTAGCGGAGGCACCGGGGAGCTGTTTTTT
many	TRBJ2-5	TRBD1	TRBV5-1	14	CASSGTGFQETQYF	TGCGCCAGCAGCGGGACAGGGTTCCAAGAGACCCAGTACTTC
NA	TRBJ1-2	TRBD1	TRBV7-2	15	CASSSDRGQHYGYTF	TGTGCCAGCAGCTCTGACAGGGGGCAGCACTATGGCTACACCTTC
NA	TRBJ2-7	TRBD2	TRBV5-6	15	CASSLAAGGLDEQYF	TGTGCCAGCAGCTTGGCCGCGGGGGGCCTGGACGAGCAGTACTTC
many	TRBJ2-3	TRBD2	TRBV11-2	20	CASSPSRRGGISFSTDTQYF	TGTGCCAGCAGCCCTAGCCGGCGGGGGGGTATTTCCTTTAGCACAGATACGCAGTATTTT
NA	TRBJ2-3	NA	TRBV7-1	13	CAMSSGHADTQYF	TGTGCCATGAGCTCGGGACACGCAGATACGCAGTATTTT
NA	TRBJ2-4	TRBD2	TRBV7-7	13	CASSPAGEDIQYF	TGTGCTAGCAGCCCCGCGGGGGAAGACATTCAGTACTTC
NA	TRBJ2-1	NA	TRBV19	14	CASSMPGLVNEQFF	TGTGCCAGTAGTATGCCTGGTCTAGTCAATGAGCAGTTCTTC
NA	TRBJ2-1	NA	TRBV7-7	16	CASSLFQGGGYNEQFF	TGTGCCAGCAGCTTATTCCAGGGGGGGGGCTACAATGAGCAGTTCTTC
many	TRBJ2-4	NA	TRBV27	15	CASSLRGSGKNIQYF	TGTGCCAGCAGTTTACGGGGCAGCGGCAAAAACATTCAGTACTTC
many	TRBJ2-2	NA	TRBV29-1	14	CSVIPTVNTGELFF	TGCAGCGTAATACCGACAGTGAACACTGGGGAGCTGTTTTTT
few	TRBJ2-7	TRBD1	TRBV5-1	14	CASSLSTGTYEQYF	TGCGCCAGCAGCCTATCGACAGGGACCTACGAGCAGTACTTC